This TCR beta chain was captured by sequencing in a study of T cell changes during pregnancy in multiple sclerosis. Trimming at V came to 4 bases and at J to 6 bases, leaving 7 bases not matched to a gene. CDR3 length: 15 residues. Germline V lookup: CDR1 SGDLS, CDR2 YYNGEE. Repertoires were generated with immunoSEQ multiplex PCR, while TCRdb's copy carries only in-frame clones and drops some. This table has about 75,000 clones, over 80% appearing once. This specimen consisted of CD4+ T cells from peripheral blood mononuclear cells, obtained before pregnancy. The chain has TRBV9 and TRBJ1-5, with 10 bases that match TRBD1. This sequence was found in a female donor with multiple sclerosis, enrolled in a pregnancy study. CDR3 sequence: CASSLGTGETQPQHF. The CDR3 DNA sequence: TGTGCCAGCAGCTTAGGGACAGGGGAAACTCAGCCCCAGCATTTT.